A single TCR beta chain is shown here with its context. What it recognizes is unknown. This may be a read error: a much more frequent sequence differs by one nucleotide. The source of the sample is a study of regulatory T cells in long-lasting Graves disease. About the study: Newly diagnosed Graves' patients took antithyroid drugs under 3 months. Study-level findings and limits: TCR diversity was lower in persistent Graves' patients (versus newly diagnosed ones).

Both iRepertoire HTBI primers and Arm-PCR of CDR3 regions were used to build the TCR beta libraries. TCRdb recomputed calls from the multiplex PCR reads with MiXCR, one row per CDR3 protein. Of 550,000 to 700,000 distinct CDR3 sequences in the sample, 15% to 20% were seen once. Documented time point: newly diagnosed GD, antithyroid drugs for less than 3 months. Making the TCR library involved RNA that had been extracted from PBMCs. Diagnosing Graves' disease relied on the American Thyroid Association guidelines. V lost 8 bases and J lost 6, with 23 bases in between. Germline V gene sequence: CDR1 LGHDT, CDR2 YNNKEL (reference sequence). The CDR3 has 16 residues. This sample also appeared in a second study, on T cells in Graves' hyperthyroidism and ophthalmopathy. As reported in that work: Thyroid ultrasound and orbital computed tomography, with clinical symptoms and serum thyroxine and TRAb, informed diagnoses.

This chain links TRBV3-1 with TRBJ2-1; weak D call: TRBD1 (6 bases). Sequenced here: peripheral blood mononuclear cells (PBMCs), sampled at new diagnosis, from a patient treated with antithyroid drugs. This receptor was taken from a man between 18 and 29 years old with Graves disease. In DNA, the CDR3 is TGTGCCAGCGGAAGCATTAGGGCTAGAGGGGGCAATGAGCAGTTCTTC. Amino acids: CASGSIRARGGNEQFF.